This TCR beta chain is drawn from a study of T cells in Graves' hyperthyroidism and ophthalmopathy. For the study at large: Before treatment of any kind, peripheral blood was taken at initial diagnosis. Study-wide points: Patients with ophthalmopathy were separated from those with stable hyperthyroidism by a 13 V-J model.

Authors of the study amplified TCR beta CDR3 regions from RNA transcripts. The HTBI primer set drove a first-round RT-PCR of the TCR CDR3. TCRdb analysed the multiplex PCR reads with MiXCR anew, one entry per CDR3 protein. The data contain under 400,000 distinct CDR3 sequences, 16% of them singletons. Graves' hyperthyroidism was deemed stable absent ophthalmopathy progression within 18 months. Patients aged 18 to 65 had newly diagnosed hyperthyroidism of under 2 months' duration. Germline trimming cut 3 bases from V and 9 bases from J; bases unmatched to any gene: 16. This CDR3 is built from 17 residues. CDR1 and CDR2 (germline): MGHRA, YSYEKL. For this clonotype: The antigen is undetermined.

The sequence derives from a young man with Graves' hyperthyroidism. Sequenced material: blood. The chain is built from TRBV4-1 and TRBJ2-1, with 8 positions matching TRBD2. CDR3 DNA: TGCGCCAGCAGCCACCCTCTGCCCGGGGGGGCTTTCGGTGAGCAGTTCTTC. It yields the protein CASSHPLPGGAFGEQFF.